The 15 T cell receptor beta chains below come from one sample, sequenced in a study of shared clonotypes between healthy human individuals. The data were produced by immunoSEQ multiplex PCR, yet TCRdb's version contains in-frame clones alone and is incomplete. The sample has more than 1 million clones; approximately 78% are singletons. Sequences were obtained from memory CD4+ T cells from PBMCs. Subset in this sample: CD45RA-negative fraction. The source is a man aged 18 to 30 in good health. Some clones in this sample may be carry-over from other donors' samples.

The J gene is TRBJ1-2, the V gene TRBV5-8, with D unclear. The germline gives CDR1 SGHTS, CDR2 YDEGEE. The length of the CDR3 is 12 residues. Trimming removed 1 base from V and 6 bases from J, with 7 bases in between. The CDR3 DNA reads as TGTGCCAGCAGCTTGCTTGCGGATGGCTACACCTTC. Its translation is CASSLLADGYTF. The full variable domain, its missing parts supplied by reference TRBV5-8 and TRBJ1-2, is EAGVTQSPTHLIKTRGQQATLRCSPISGHTSVYWYQQALGLGLQFLLWYDEGEERNRGNFPPRFSGRQFPNYSSELNVNALELEDSALYLCASSLLADGYTFGSGTRLTVV.

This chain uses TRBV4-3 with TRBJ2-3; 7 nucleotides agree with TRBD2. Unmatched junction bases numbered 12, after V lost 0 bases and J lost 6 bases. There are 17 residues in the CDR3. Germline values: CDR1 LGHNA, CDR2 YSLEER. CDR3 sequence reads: CASSQDLAGALFDTQYF. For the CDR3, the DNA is TGCGCCAGCAGCCAAGATCTCGCGGGAGCGCTTTTTGATACGCAGTATTTT.

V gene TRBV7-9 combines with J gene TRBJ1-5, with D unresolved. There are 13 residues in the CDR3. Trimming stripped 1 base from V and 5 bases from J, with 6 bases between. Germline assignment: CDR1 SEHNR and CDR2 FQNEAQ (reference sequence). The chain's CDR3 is CASSLDLDQPQHF. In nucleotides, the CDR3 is TGTGCCAGCAGCTTAGATCTGGATCAGCCCCAGCATTTT.

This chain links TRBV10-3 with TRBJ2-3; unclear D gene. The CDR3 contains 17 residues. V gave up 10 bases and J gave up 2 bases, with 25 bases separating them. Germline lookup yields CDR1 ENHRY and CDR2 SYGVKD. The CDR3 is CATLPGGQTFNTDTQYF. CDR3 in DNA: TGTGCCACCCTGCCGGGTGGTCAGACTTTCAACACAGATACGCAGTATTTT.

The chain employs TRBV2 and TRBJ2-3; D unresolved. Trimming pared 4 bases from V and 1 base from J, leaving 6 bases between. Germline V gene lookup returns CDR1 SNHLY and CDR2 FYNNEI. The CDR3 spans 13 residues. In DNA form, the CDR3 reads TGTGCCAGCAGTGCTGTAGGCACAGATACGCAGTATTTT. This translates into CASSAVGTDTQYF. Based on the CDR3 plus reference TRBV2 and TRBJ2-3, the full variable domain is EPEVTQTPSHQVTQMGQEVILRCVPISNHLYFYWYRQILGQKVEFLVSFYNNEISEKSEIFDDQFSVERPDGSNFTLKIRSTKLEDSAMYFCASSAVGTDTQYFGPGTRLTVL.

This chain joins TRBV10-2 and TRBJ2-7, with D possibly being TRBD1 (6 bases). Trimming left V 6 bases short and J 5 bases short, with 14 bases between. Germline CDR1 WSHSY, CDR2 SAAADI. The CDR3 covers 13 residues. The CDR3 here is CASSRGWLDEQYF. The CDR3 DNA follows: TGCGCCAGCAGCAGGGGATGGCTCGACGAGCAGTACTTC.

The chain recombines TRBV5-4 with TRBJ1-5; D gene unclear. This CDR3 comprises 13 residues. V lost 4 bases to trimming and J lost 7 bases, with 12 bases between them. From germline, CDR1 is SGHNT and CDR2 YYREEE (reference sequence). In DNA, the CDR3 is TGTGCCAGCAGCCCAGACGTGGGACAGCCCCAGCATTTT. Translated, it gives CASSPDVGQPQHF.

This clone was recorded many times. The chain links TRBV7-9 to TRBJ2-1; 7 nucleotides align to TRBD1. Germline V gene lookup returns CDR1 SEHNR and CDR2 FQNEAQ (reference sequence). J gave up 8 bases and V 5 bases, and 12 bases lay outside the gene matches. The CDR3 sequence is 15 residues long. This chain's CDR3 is CASSQRQGSLHEQFF. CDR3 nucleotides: TGTGCCAGCAGCCAACGACAGGGAAGCCTTCATGAGCAGTTCTTC. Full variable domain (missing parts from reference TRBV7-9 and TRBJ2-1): DTGVSQNPRHKITKRGQNVTFRCDPISEHNRLYWYRQTLGQGPEFLTYFQNEAQLEKSRLLSDRFSAERPKGSFSTLEIQRTEQGDSAMYLCASSQRQGSLHEQFFGPGTRLTVL.

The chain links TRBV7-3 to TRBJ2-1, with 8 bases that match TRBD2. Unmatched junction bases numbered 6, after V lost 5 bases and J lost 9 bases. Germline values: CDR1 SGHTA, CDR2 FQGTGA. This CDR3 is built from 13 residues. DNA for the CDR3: TGTGCCAGCAGCCAACCCGCGGGGGGTGAGCAGTTCTTC. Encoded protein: CASSQPAGGEQFF. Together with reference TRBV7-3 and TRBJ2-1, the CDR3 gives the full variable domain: GAGVSQTPSNKVTEKGKYVELRCDPISGHTALYWYRQSLGQGPEFLIYFQGTGAADDSGLPNDRFFAVRPEGSVSTLKIQRTERGDSAVYLCASSQPAGGEQFFGPGTRLTVL.

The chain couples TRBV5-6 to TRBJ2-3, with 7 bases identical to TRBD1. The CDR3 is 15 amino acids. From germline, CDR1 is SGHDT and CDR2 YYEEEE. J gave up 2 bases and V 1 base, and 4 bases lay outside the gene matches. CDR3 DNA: TGTGCCAGCAGCTTGCCGACAGGGATCACAGATACGCAGTATTTT. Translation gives CASSLPTGITDTQYF.

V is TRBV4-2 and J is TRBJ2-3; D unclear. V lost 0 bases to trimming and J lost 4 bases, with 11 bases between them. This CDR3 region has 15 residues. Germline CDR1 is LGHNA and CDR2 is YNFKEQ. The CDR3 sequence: CASSQDLYFPDTQYF. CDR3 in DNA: TGTGCCAGCAGCCAAGATCTGTATTTCCCAGATACGCAGTATTTT.

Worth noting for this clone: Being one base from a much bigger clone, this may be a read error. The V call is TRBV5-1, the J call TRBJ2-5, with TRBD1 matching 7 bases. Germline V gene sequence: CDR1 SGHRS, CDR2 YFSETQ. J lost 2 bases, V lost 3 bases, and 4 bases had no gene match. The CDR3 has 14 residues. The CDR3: CASSSGQQQETQYF. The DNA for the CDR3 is TGCGCCAGCAGCTCGGGACAGCAACAAGAGACCCAGTACTTC.

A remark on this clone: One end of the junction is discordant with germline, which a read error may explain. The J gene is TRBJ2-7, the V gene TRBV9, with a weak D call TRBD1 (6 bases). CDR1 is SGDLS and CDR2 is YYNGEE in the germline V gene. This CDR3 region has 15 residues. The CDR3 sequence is CASSVGTGFGVEQCF. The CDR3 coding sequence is TGTGCCAGCAGCGTAGGCACAGGGTTCGGGGTCGAGCAGTGCTTC.

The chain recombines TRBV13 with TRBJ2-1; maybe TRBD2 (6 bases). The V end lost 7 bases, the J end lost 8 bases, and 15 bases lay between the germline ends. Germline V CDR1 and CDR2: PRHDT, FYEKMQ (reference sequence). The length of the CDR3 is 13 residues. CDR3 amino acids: CASTPQWGDEQFF. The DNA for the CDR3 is TGTGCCAGCACCCCTCAATGGGGGGATGAGCAGTTCTTC.

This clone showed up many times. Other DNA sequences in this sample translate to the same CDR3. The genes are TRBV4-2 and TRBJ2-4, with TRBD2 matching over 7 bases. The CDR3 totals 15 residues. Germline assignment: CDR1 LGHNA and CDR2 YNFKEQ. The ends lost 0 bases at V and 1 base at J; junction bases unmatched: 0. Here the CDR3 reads CASSQEGGAKNIQYF. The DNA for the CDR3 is TGTGCCAGCAGCCAAGAGGGGGGGGCCAAAAACATTCAGTACTTC.